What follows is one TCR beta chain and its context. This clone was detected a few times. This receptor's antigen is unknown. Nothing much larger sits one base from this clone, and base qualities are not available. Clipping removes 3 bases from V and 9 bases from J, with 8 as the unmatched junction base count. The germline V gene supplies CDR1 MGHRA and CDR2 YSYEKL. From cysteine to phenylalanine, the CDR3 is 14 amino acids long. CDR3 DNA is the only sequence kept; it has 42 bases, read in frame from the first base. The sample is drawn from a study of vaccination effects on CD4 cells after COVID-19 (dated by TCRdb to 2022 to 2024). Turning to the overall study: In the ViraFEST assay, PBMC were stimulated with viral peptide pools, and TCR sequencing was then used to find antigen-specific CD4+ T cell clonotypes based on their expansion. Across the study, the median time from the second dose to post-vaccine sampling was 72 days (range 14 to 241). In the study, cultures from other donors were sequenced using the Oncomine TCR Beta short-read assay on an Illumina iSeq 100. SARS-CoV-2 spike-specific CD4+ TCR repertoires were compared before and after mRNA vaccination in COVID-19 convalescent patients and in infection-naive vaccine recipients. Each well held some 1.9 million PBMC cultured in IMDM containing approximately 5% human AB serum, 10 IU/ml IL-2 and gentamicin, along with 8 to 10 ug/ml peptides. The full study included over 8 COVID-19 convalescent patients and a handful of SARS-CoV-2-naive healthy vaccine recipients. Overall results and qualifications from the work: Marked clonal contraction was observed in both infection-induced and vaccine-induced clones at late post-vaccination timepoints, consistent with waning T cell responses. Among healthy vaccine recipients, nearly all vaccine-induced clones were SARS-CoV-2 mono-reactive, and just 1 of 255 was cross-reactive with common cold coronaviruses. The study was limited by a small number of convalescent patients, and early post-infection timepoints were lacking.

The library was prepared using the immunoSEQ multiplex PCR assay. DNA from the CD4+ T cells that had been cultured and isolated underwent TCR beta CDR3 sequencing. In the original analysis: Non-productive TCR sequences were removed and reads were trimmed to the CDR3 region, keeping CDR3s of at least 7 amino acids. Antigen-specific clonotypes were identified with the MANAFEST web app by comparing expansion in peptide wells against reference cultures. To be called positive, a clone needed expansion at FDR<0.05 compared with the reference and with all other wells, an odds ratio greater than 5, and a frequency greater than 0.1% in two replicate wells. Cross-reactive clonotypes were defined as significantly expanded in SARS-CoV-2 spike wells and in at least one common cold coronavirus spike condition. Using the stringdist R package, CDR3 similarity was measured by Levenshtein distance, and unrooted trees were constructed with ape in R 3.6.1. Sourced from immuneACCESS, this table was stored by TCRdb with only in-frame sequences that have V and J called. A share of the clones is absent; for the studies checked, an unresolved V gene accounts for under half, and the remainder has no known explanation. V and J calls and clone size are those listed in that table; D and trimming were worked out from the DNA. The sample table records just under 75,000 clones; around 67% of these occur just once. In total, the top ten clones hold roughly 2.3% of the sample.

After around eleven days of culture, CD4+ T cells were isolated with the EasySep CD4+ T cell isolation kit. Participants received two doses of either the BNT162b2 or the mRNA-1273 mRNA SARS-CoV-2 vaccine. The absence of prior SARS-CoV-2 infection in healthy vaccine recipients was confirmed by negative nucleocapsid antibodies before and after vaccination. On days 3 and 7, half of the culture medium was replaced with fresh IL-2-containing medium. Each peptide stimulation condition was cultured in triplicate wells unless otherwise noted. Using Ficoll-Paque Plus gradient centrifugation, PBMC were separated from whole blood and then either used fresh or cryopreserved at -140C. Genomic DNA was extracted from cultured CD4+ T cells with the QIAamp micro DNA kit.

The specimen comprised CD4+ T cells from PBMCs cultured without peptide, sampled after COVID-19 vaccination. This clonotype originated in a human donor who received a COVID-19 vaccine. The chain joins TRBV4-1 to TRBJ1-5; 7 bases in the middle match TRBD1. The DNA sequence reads TGCGCCAGCAGCCAGGCGACAGGGATGGGGCCCCAGCATTTT. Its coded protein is CASSQATGMGPQHF.